One and the same sample provided the 13 T cell receptor beta chains below, sequenced in a study of blood T cell repertoires in COVID-19. Clones were sequenced by immunoSEQ multiplex PCR, and TCRdb holds only the in-frame ones, with some missing. The sample consists of 70,000 to 90,000 clones, approximately 80% of them appearing once. Sequencing used peripheral blood. The receptor source for this set is a woman between 55 and 75 years old with acute or convalescent COVID-19.

The chain joins TRBV19 to TRBJ1-2; D gene ambiguous. Trimming left V 4 bases short and J 2 bases short, with 8 bases between. This CDR3 region has 13 residues. From germline, CDR1 is LNHDA and CDR2 SQIVND (reference sequence). DNA of the CDR3: TGTGCCAGTAGTAACACCCAAAACTATGGCTACACCTTC. Translation gives CASSNTQNYGYTF.

V is TRBV5-4 and J is TRBJ1-1, with 7 positions matching TRBD1. There are 15 residues in the CDR3. Unmatched junction bases numbered 9, after V lost 1 base and J lost 6 bases. CDR1 and CDR2 (germline): SGHNT, YYREEE (reference sequence). The CDR3 is CASSLYSTGEAEAFF. The CDR3 nucleotides read TGTGCCAGCAGCTTGTATAGTACAGGGGAAGCTGAAGCTTTCTTT.

The genes are TRBV15 and TRBJ1-6; 12 bases match TRBD1. Germline CDR1 reads LNHNV; CDR2 reads YYDKDF (reference sequence). The trim removed 0 bases at V and 13 bases at J, leaving 7 bases unmatched. This CDR3 comprises 16 residues. CDR3 in amino acids: CATSRDQGTGGEPLHF. The CDR3 region has the DNA TGTGCCACCAGCAGAGATCAAGGGACAGGGGGCGAGCCCCTCCACTTT. Drawing the rest from reference TRBV15 and TRBJ1-6, the complete variable domain is DAMVIQNPRYQVTQFGKPVTLSCSQTLNHNVMYWYQQKSSQAPKLLFHYYDKDFNNEADTPDNFQSRRPNTSFCFLDIRSPGLGDTAMYLCATSRDQGTGGEPLHFGNGTRLTVT.

The rearrangement joins TRBV30 to TRBJ1-2; TRBD1 might be the D (5 bases). CDR3 length: 14 residues. Trimming cost V 1 base and J 4 bases, with 13 bases left between them. Per germline, CDR1 GTSNPN and CDR2 SVGIG (reference sequence). The CDR3 DNA sequence: TGTGCCTGGAGTGGAGTTTTAGGGGTCTATGGCTACACCTTC. Its protein product is CAWSGVLGVYGYTF.

The genes are TRBV4-1 and TRBJ2-5, with TRBD1 matching over 8 bases. CDR1 and CDR2 from the germline V gene are MGHRA and YSYEKL. The CDR3 runs to 15 residues. V was clipped by 4 bases and J by 4 bases; unmatched bases: 8. In DNA form, the CDR3 reads TGCGCCAGCAGCCTAGGACAGGGCCCCGTAGAGACCCAGTACTTC. The encoded protein is CASSLGQGPVETQYF.

By sample share, this clone is medium-sized. The chain uses TRBV6-5 and TRBJ2-7; 8 bases fit TRBD1. CDR3 length equals 15 residues. The germline gives CDR1 MNHEY, CDR2 SVGAGI. The J segment lost 2 bases and the V segment lost 8 bases, leaving 11 bases of the junction unmatched. The CDR3 spells CASLRSYRGTYEQYF. CDR3 coding DNA: TGTGCCAGCCTTCGGTCATACAGGGGGACCTACGAGCAGTACTTC.

V gene TRBV4-1 combines with J gene TRBJ2-5; D unclear. Germline CDR1 is MGHRA and CDR2 is YSYEKL. The CDR3 has 14 residues. Deletions cut 1 base from V and 4 bases from J, with 10 bases between. CDR3 coding DNA: TGCGCCAGCAGCCAAGTAGTCTCTGCAGAGACCCAGTACTTC. Protein sequence: CASSQVVSAETQYF.

V and J are TRBV7-8 and TRBJ2-7, with D possibly TRBD1 on 6 matching bases. V gave up 1 base and J gave up 2 bases, with 9 bases separating them. The CDR3 length is 14 residues. Germline CDR1 is SGHVS and CDR2 is FQNEAQ. The CDR3 loop reads CASSLGAGAYEQYF. The CDR3 DNA is TGTGCCAGCAGCTTAGGGGCAGGGGCCTACGAGCAGTACTTC.

This clone was observed a single time. The chain combines TRBV5-4 with TRBJ1-4; the D gene is possibly TRBD1 (5 bases). The length of the CDR3 is 15 residues. Germline loops: CDR1 SGHNT, CDR2 YYREEE (reference sequence). The germline V and J ends were trimmed by 4 bases and 1 base, with 11 bases remaining between them. CDR3 sequence (DNA): TGTGCCAGCAGCCGCACGGGGGGAACTAATGAAAAACTGTTTTTT. Its translation is CASSRTGGTNEKLFF.

In this sample, this clone turned up a few times. The V gene is TRBV5-6, the J gene TRBJ1-2; possibly TRBD1 for D (5 bases). Trimming left V 2 bases short and J 2 bases short, with 10 bases between. Germline CDR1 reads SGHDT; CDR2 reads YYEEEE. The CDR3 runs to 14 residues. The CDR3 nucleotides read TGTGCCAGCAGCTTCAATCAGGGAAACTATGGCTACACCTTC. Translated, it gives CASSFNQGNYGYTF.

The chain couples TRBV6-5 to TRBJ1-1; the D is unclear. Trimming stripped 0 bases from V and 1 base from J, with 6 bases between. There are 14 residues in the CDR3. Germline V gives CDR1 MNHEY, CDR2 SVGAGI. CDR3 DNA: TGTGCCAGCAGTTACTCGCGGGCGAACACTGAAGCTTTCTTT. Protein product: CASSYSRANTEAFF.

The J gene is TRBJ1-4, the V gene TRBV15; D is uncertain. CDR3 size: 17 residues. Trimming removed 1 base at V and 5 bases at J, with 17 bases between. Germline V gives CDR1 LNHNV, CDR2 YYDKDF (reference sequence). CDR3 sequence reads: CATSRVPVGPQNEKLFF. CDR3 DNA: TGTGCCACCAGCAGAGTTCCGGTGGGCCCTCAGAATGAAAAACTGTTTTTT.

V is TRBV15 and J is TRBJ2-7; 8 bases line up with TRBD1. V dropped 4 bases and J dropped 3; count of bases not matched to a gene: 11. This CDR3 has 16 amino acids. Germline V CDR1 and CDR2: LNHNV, YYDKDF (reference sequence). In nucleotides, the CDR3 is TGTGCCACCAGCACGACACGACAGGGGACGGTCTACGAGCAGTACTTC. Translating it yields CATSTTRQGTVYEQYF.